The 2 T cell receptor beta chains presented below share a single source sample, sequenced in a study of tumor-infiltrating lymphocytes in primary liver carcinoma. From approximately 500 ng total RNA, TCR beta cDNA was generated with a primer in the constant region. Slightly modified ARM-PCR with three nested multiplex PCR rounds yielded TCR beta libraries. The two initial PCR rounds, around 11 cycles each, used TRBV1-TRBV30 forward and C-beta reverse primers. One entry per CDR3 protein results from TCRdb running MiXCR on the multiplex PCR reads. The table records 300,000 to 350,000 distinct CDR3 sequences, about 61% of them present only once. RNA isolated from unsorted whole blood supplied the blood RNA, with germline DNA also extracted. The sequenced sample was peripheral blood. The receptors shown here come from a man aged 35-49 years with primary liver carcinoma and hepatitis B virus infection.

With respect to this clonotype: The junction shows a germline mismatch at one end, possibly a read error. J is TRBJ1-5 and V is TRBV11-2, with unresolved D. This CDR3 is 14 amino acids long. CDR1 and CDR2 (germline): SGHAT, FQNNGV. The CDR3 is CASSIGRSNQPLHF. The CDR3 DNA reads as TGTGCCAGCAGCATTGGACGTAGCAATCAACCCCTGCATTTT.

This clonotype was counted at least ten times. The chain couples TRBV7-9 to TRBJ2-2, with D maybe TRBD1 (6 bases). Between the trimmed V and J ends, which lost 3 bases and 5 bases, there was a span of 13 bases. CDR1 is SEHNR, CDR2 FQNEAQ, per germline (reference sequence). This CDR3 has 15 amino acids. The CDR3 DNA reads TGTGCCAGCAGCTTCGTCCAGGGGAGTACCGGGGAGCTGTTTTTT. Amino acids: CASSFVQGSTGELFF.